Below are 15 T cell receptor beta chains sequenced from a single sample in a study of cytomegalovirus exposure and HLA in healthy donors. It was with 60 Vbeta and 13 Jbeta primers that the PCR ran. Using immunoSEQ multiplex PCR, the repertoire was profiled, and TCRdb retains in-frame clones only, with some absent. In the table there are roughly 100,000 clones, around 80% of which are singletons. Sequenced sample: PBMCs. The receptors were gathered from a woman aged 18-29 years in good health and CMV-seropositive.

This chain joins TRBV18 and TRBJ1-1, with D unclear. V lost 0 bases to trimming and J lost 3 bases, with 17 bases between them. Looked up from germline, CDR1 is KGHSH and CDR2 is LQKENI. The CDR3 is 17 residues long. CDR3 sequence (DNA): TGTGCCAGCTCACCACCGAGGGCGGGCAGACAATACACTGAAGCTTTCTTT. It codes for CASSPPRAGRQYTEAFF.

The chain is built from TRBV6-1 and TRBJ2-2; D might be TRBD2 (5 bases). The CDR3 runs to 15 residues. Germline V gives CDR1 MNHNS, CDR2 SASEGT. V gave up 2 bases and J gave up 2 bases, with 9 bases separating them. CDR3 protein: CASSEQAANTGELFF. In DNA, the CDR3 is TGTGCCAGCAGTGAACAAGCGGCAAACACCGGGGAGCTGTTTTTT.

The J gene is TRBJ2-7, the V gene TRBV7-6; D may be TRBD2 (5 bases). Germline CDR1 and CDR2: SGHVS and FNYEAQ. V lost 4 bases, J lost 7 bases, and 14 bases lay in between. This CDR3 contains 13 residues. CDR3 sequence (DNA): TGTGCCAGCAGCTCACATGAGGGTGGAGAGCAGTACTTC. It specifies CASSSHEGGEQYF.

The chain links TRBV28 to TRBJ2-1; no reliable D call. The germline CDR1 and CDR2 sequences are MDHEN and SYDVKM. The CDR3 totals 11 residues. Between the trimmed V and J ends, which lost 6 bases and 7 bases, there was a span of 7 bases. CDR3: CASRRSNEQFF. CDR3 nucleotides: TGTGCCAGCAGGCGGTCGAATGAGCAGTTCTTC.

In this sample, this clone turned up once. The CDR3 coding sequence is TGTGCCATCAGCTCCTCGGGAGGGGAGCTGTTTTTT. It codes for CAISSSGGELFF. The chain links TRBV10-3 to TRBJ2-2, with D possibly matching TRBD2 (5 bases). This CDR3 is 12 amino acids long. CDR1 is ENHRY, CDR2 SYGVKD, per germline. V gave up 6 bases and J gave up 8 bases, with 10 bases separating them.

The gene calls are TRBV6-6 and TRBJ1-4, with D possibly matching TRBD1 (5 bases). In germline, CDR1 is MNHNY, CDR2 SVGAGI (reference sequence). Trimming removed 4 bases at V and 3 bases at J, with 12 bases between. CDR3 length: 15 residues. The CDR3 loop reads CASSSARGSNEKLFF. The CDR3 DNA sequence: TGTGCCAGCAGTTCCGCTAGGGGATCTAATGAAAAACTGTTTTTT.

CDR3 DNA: TGTGCCATCAGTGGTGGGGGGGCTCCGAAGAATGAGCAGTTCTTC. Amino acid sequence: CAISGGGAPKNEQFF. The chain combines TRBV10-3 with TRBJ2-1; tentatively, D is TRBD2 (7 bases). CDR1 and CDR2 from the germline V gene are ENHRY and SYGVKD. This CDR3 has 15 residues. V was trimmed by 4 bases and J by 7 bases, leaving 17 bases between them.

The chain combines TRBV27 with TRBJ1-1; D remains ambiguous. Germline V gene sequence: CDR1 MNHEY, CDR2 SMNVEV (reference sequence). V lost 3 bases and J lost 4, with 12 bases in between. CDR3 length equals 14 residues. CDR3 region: CASSFGSRSTEAFF. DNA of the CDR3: TGTGCCAGCAGTTTTGGCTCAAGGAGCACTGAAGCTTTCTTT.

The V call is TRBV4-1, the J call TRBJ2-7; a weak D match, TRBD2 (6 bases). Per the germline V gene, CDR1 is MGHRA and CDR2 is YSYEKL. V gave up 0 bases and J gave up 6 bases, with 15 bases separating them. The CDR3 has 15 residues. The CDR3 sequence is CASSQESGLRGEQYF. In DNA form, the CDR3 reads TGCGCCAGCAGCCAAGAGTCGGGACTGAGGGGCGAGCAGTACTTC.

The CDR3 loop reads CASSYYRDDGYTF. The CDR3, as DNA: TGTGCCAGCAGTTACTACAGGGACGATGGCTACACCTTC. J is TRBJ1-2 and V is TRBV6-6; a possible D gene is TRBD1 (6 bases). This CDR3 region has 13 residues. CDR1 and CDR2 (germline): MNHNY, SVGAGI (reference sequence). Trimming left V 1 base short and J 6 bases short, with 9 bases between.

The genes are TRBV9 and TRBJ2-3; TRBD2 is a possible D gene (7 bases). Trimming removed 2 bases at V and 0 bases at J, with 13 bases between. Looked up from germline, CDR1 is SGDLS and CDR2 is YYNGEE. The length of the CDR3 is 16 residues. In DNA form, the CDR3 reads TGTGCCAGCAGCGTTGGGGGGCGGGGGAGCACAGATACGCAGTATTTT. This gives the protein CASSVGGRGSTDTQYF.

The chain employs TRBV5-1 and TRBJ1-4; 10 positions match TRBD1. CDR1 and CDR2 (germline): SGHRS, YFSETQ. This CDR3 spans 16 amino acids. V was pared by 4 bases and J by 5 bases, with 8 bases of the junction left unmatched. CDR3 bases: TGCGCCAGCAGCCCCCAAGGGGGACAGGGGAATGAAAAACTGTTTTTT. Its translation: CASSPQGGQGNEKLFF.

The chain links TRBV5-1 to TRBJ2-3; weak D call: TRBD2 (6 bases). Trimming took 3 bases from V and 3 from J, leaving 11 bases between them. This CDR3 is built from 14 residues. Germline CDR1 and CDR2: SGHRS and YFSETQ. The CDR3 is CASSWGDWTDTQYF. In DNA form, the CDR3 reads TGCGCCAGCAGCTGGGGGGATTGGACAGATACGCAGTATTTT.

CDR3 nucleotides: TGTGCCAGCAGCTGGGGTATAGCGGGGGTCACAGATACGCAGTATTTT. Translation: CASSWGIAGVTDTQYF. This sequence joins TRBV5-4 and TRBJ2-3, with 9 positions matching TRBD2. Germline values: CDR1 SGHNT, CDR2 YYREEE (reference sequence). The V and J ends lost 3 bases and 2 bases, in that order; junction bases with no gene match: 7. The CDR3 runs to 16 residues.

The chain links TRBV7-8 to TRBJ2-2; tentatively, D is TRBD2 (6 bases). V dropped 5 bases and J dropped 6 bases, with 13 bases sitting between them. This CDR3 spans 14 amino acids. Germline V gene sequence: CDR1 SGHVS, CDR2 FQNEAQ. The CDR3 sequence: CASSLRGMAGELFF. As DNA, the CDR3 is TGTGCCAGCAGCCTCCGGGGGATGGCCGGGGAGCTGTTTTTT.